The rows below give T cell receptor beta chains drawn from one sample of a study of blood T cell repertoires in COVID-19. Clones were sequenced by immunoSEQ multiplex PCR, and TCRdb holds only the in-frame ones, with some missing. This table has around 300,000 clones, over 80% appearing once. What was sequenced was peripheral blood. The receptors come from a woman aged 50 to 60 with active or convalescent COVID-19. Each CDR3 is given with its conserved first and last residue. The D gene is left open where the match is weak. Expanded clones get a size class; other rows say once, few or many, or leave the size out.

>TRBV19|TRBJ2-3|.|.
TGTGCCAGTAGTATATTGTACACAGATACGCAGTATTTT
CASSILYTDTQYF
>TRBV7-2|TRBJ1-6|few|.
TGTGCCAGCAGCACGAGCGGGGCAGGGAATTCACCCCTCCACTTT
CASSTSGAGNSPLHF
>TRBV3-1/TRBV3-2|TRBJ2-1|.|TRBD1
TGTGCCAGTACAGGGGCCAATGAGCAGTTCTTC
CASTGANEQFF
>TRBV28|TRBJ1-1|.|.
TGTGCCAGCAGTGGAGCCCAGGGGCACACTGAAGCTTTCTTT
CASSGAQGHTEAFF
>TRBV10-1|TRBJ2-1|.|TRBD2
TGCGCCAGCTCTGGGGGGACTAGCTCGGATGAGCAGTTCTTC
CASSGGTSSDEQFF
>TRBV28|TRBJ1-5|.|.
TGTGCCAGCAGTTTATTCGGGAGGAATCAGCCCCAGCATTTT
CASSLFGRNQPQHF
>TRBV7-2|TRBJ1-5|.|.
TGTGCCAGCAGCGTCAGGGGAAATCAGCCCCAGCATTTT
CASSVRGNQPQHF
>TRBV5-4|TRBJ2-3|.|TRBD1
TGTGCCAGCAGCTCGCGACAGGGATTTAGCACAGATACGCAGTATTTT
CASSSRQGFSTDTQYF
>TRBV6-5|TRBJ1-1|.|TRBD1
TGTGCCAGCAGTTACTCGGGGACAGCGCAAGCTTTCTTT
CASSYSGTAQAFF
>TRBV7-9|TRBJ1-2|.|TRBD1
TGTGCCAGCAGCCCACTTCCCCGCACAGGGGGCGGCTACACCTTC
CASSPLPRTGGGYTF
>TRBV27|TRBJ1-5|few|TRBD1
TGTGCCAGCAGTCCCTTGGGACAGATTAGCAATCAGCCCCAGCATTTT
CASSPLGQISNQPQHF
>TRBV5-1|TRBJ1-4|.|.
TGCGCCAGCAGCTTGGAGTGGGGAGGTGCGGAAAAACTGTTTTTT
CASSLEWGGAEKLFF
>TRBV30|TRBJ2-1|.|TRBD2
TGTGCCTGGAGTACTAGCGGGATAGGTAATGAGCAGTTCTTC
CAWSTSGIGNEQFF
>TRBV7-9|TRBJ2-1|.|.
TGTGCCAGCAGCTTAGGCCTACGGAGCAATGAGCAGTTCTTC
CASSLGLRSNEQFF
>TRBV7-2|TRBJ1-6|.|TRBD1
TGTGCCAGCAGCCGACAGGGGGGTACCCTCCACTTT
CASSRQGGTLHF
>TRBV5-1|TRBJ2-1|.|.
TGCGCCAGCAGCTTGTTTCCGGGATTATACAATGAGCAGTTCTTC
CASSLFPGLYNEQFF
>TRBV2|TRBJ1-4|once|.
TGTGCCAGCAGTGAACCCGGGGGGTTCAATGAAAAACTGTTTTTT
CASSEPGGFNEKLFF
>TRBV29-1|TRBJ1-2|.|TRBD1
TGCAGCGCCACGACAGGGCACAACTATGGCTACACCTTC
CSATTGHNYGYTF
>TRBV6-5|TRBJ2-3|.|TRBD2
TGTGCCAGCAGTTACGGGACTACCAGCACAGATACGCAGTATTTT
CASSYGTTSTDTQYF
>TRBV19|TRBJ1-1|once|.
TGTGCCAGCAGAGTGGTCGGGGGCACTGAAGCTTTCTTT
CASRVVGGTEAFF
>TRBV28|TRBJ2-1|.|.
TGTGCCCTAGCCGAGGCAACTCACAATGAGCAGTTCTTC
CALAEATHNEQFF
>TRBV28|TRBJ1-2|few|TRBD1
TGTGCCAGCAGTTTAAGCGACAGGGGCTATGGCTACACCTTC
CASSLSDRGYGYTF
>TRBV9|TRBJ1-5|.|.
TGTGCCAGCAGCCTTGCGGGGGATCGCAATCAGCCCCAGCATTTT
CASSLAGDRNQPQHF
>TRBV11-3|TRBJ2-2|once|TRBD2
TGTGCCAGCAGCTTAGTACTAGCGGGAGACACCGGGGAGCTGTTTTTT
CASSLVLAGDTGELFF
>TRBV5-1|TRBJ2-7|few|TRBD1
TGCGCCAGCAGCTTCTTGGACAGGGGCTCCTACGAGCAGTACTTC
CASSFLDRGSYEQYF
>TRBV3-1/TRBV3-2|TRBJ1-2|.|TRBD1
TGTGCCAGCAGCCCTTTTGGGACAGGGGACGGCTACACCTTC
CASSPFGTGDGYTF
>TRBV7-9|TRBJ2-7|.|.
TGTGCCAGCAGCCATCGTGGGGCCAACGAGCAGTACTTC
CASSHRGANEQYF
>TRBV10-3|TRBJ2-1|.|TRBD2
TGTGCCATCAGTGAAAACTGGGACTATGTCTTC
CAISENWDYVF
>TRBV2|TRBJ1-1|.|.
TGTGCCAGCAGTGATCCCGTCCGGGGTGGCACTGAAGCTTTCTTT
CASSDPVRGGTEAFF
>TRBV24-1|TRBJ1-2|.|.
TGTGCCACCAGTGAAGGTCAGGGCTATGGCTACACCTTC
CATSEGQGYGYTF
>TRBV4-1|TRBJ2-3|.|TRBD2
TGCGCCAGCAGCCACCTTAGCGGGAGAGCAGATACGCAGTATTTT
CASSHLSGRADTQYF
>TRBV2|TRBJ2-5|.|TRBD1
TGTGCCAGCAGTGAATTAGGACAGGGGAAGACCCAGTACTTC
CASSELGQGKTQYF
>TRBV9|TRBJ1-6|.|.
TGTGCCAGCAGCGCCCAGGGTGAAAGCTCACCCCTCCACTTT
CASSAQGESSPLHF
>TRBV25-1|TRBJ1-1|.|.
TGTGCCAGCAGTGCGGCGGGTAGCACTGAAGCTTTCTTT
CASSAAGSTEAFF